A selection of T cell receptor beta chains follows, all from one sample in a study of blood T cell repertoires in COVID-19. Sequencing used immunoSEQ multiplex PCR; TCRdb keeps in-frame clones, though not all of them. Counted here are around 200,000 clones, 80% to 90% occurring once; the ten biggest clones make up over 2.5%. The material sequenced was peripheral blood. These TCRs come from a man between 60 and 70 years old with acute or convalescent COVID-19. Both conserved end residues are part of each CDR3. D genes are given only for firm matches. A clone size is listed for some rows: how often the clone was seen (once, few, many), or a class if it is expanded.

d_call,v_call,j_call,clone_size,cdr3_nt,cdr3_aa
-,TRBV5-5,TRBJ1-1,-,TGTGCCAGCAGCAAGCCCCAGGGTGAAGCTTTCTTT,CASSKPQGEAFF
TRBD1,TRBV2,TRBJ2-1,-,TGTGCCAGCAGACAACAGGGGGCTTCGGGGAATGAGCAGTTCTTC,CASRQQGASGNEQFF
-,TRBV29-1,TRBJ1-4,-,TGCAGCGTTGTTGGGACAAAGACTAATGAAAAACTGTTTTTT,CSVVGTKTNEKLFF
TRBD2,TRBV27,TRBJ2-7,-,TGTGCCAGCAGTTTACGTAGCCCCTACGGGACTAGCGGGCAGAGGCCCTACGAGCAGTACTTC,CASSLRSPYGTSGQRPYEQYF
TRBD2,TRBV9,TRBJ2-1,few,TGTGCCAGCAGCTCCCGACTAGCGGAAAACAATGAGCAGTTCTTC,CASSSRLAENNEQFF
-,TRBV28,TRBJ1-3,-,TGTGCCAGCAGTTTCTTGGGAAACACCATATATTTT,CASSFLGNTIYF
-,TRBV6-5,TRBJ2-7,-,TGTGCCAGCAGTTTAGGGGTTGGCGAGCAGTACTTC,CASSLGVGEQYF
TRBD1,TRBV5-4,TRBJ2-5,few,TGTGCCAGCAGCTTACGGACAGGGGGAGAAGAGACCCAGTACTTC,CASSLRTGGEETQYF
-,TRBV11-3,TRBJ2-7,-,TGTGCCAGCAGCTTAGGGCCCATTCGAGAGCAGTACTTC,CASSLGPIREQYF
-,TRBV6-1,TRBJ2-2,-,TGTGCCAGCAGTGACCCCGGCCGGCGGGGCACCGGGGAGCTGTTTTTT,CASSDPGRRGTGELFF